These 26 T cell receptor beta chains were sequenced from one sample in a study of T cells in Graves' hyperthyroidism and ophthalmopathy. The TCR beta CDR3 regions underwent amplification using RNA transcripts as the source. HTBI primers drove first-round RT-PCR of the TCR CDR3. MiXCR was run by TCRdb on the multiplex PCR reads, yielding one entry per CDR3 protein. The repertoire holds about 500,000 distinct CDR3 sequences, approximately 15% seen once, with less than 20% in the top ten. Sequencing input: blood. Receptors originate from a woman between 18 and 30 years old with Graves' hyperthyroidism.

This clonotype was recorded a few times. The chain employs TRBV28 and TRBJ1-1, with 8 bases identical to TRBD1. This CDR3 has 15 amino acids. V was pared by 6 bases and J by 1 base, with 7 bases of the junction left unmatched. Germline CDR1 and CDR2: MDHEN and SYDVKM. The CDR3 protein is CASRIPGGRNTEAFF. The DNA of the CDR3 is TGTGCCAGCAGGATTCCAGGGGGCCGGAACACTGAAGCTTTCTTT. The full variable domain, its missing parts supplied by reference TRBV28 and TRBJ1-1, is DVKVTQSSRYLVKRTGEKVFLECVQDMDHENMFWYRQDPGLGLRLIYFSYDVKMKEKGDIPEGYSVSREKKERFSLILESASTNQTSMYLCASRIPGGRNTEAFFGQGTRLTVV.

V gene TRBV9 combines with J gene TRBJ2-1; D is perhaps TRBD2 (7 bases). The CDR3 has 12 amino acids. Looked up from germline, CDR1 is SGDLS and CDR2 is YYNGEE. Trimming shortened V by 4 bases and J by 10 bases, and 12 bases separated the two germline ends. CDR3 in amino acids: CASSPSGTEQFF. As DNA, the CDR3 is TGTGCCAGCAGCCCCAGCGGGACAGAGCAGTTCTTC.

This clonotype has ten or more counts. The chain joins TRBV20-1 to TRBJ2-2, with D maybe TRBD2 (6 bases). V dropped 6 bases and J dropped 5 bases, with 16 bases sitting between them. This CDR3 region has 14 residues. In germline, CDR1 is DFQATT, CDR2 SNEGSKA (reference sequence). DNA for the CDR3: TGCAGTGCCGAGGGCAGCGGGTGGACCGGGGAGCTGTTTTTT. Translated: CSAEGSGWTGELFF.

This clonotype showed up many times. The rearrangement joins TRBV10-3 to TRBJ2-1, with TRBD2 matching 9 bases. The germline V gene has CDR1 ENHRY and CDR2 SYGVKD. J was trimmed by 7 bases and V by 8 bases; bases with no gene match: 9. The CDR3 has 14 amino acids. Here the CDR3 DNA reads TGTGCCATCGGCCTAGCGGGGTTAGGGAATGAGCAGTTCTTC. Translating it yields CAIGLAGLGNEQFF.

A note on this clonotype: A much larger clonotype is one base distant, so this may be a read error. The V gene is TRBV2, the J gene TRBJ1-5; D is undetermined. This CDR3 region has 15 residues. Trimming took off 7 bases at V and 5 bases at J, with 18 bases between the two ends. Germline-derived CDR1 and CDR2 are SNHLY and FYNNEI. The CDR3 is CASTLEAGSDQPQHF. CDR3 in DNA: TGTGCCAGCACCCTGGAGGCAGGATCGGATCAGCCCCAGCATTTT.

The V gene is TRBV6-5, the J gene TRBJ1-4; D gene uncertain. The CDR3 is 13 residues long. Germline CDR1 and CDR2: MNHEY and SVGAGI. V lost 0 bases and J 7 bases, leaving 6 bases between the germline ends. In DNA, the CDR3 is TGTGCCAGCAGTTACTCCCCCGGTGAAAAACTGTTTTTT. Translated, it gives CASSYSPGEKLFF.

In regard to this clonotype: Possible read error: a much larger clone is one base away. The chain carries TRBV30 and TRBJ2-7; 7 nucleotides match TRBD2. This CDR3 comprises 14 residues. Looked up from germline, CDR1 is GTSNPN and CDR2 is SVGIG (reference sequence). Here the CDR3 reads CAAGWGGGTYEQYF. DNA of the CDR3: TGTGCTGCAGGATGGGGCGGGGGAACCTACGAGCAGTACTTC.

At least ten counts were recorded for this clonotype. V is TRBV10-3 and J is TRBJ2-2; TRBD1 aligns across 7 bases. CDR1 and CDR2 (germline): ENHRY, SYGVKD. This CDR3 is built from 13 residues. J was trimmed by 6 bases and V by 7 bases; bases with no gene match: 5. The CDR3 loop is CAITSTGAGELFF. The DNA of the CDR3 is TGTGCCATCACTAGTACAGGGGCCGGGGAGCTGTTTTTT.

In the case of this clonotype: A much larger clone is a single base away; this may be a read error. The V call is TRBV7-3, the J call TRBJ2-1; 8 bases match TRBD2. The CDR3 length is 15 residues. Germline lookup yields CDR1 SGHTA and CDR2 FQGTGA. J was trimmed by 8 bases and V by 7 bases; bases with no gene match: 13. This CDR3 reads CASNVGGEGGDEQFF. CDR3 nucleotides: TGTGCCAGCAACGTCGGGGGGGAGGGTGGAGATGAGCAGTTCTTC.

In its sample, this clonotype was seen a few times. The J gene is TRBJ2-7, the V gene TRBV6-5; the D call may be TRBD1 or TRBD2 (5 bases each). V lost 2 bases and J lost 2, with 10 bases in between. Germline V lookup: CDR1 MNHEY, CDR2 SVGAGI. This CDR3 spans 14 amino acids. The CDR3 DNA is TGTGCCAGCAGTTACCCCGGGGCTACCTACGAGCAGTACGTC. Protein product: CASSYPGATYEQYV.

The rearrangement uses TRBV4-1 and TRBJ2-7; 7 nucleotides match TRBD1. Germline V gene data show CDR1 as MGHRA and CDR2 as YSYEKL. This CDR3 spans 15 amino acids. The ends lost 2 bases at V and 2 bases at J; junction bases unmatched: 6. CDR3 residues: CASSQWDSGTYEQYF. The CDR3 nucleotides read TGCGCCAGCAGCCAATGGGACAGTGGGACCTACGAGCAGTACTTC.

This clonotype has a count of ten or more. This chain uses TRBV20-1 with TRBJ2-5; D unresolved. This CDR3 has 13 amino acids. V shed 0 bases and J shed 4 bases, with 9 bases lying between them. Per the germline V gene, CDR1 is DFQATT and CDR2 is SNEGSKA (reference sequence). In DNA form, the CDR3 reads TGCAGTGCTAGAGACGAACTGAGAGAGACCCAGTACTTC. Amino acid sequence: CSARDELRETQYF.

The sample holds one count of this clonotype. The J gene is TRBJ2-2, the V gene TRBV13; D ambiguous. Germline CDR1 PRHDT, CDR2 FYEKMQ (reference sequence). CDR3 length: 14 residues. V was cut by 4 bases and J by 1 base, with 7 bases left in between. The DNA for the CDR3 is TGTGCCAGCAGCTCCGTGGGGAACACCGGGGAGCTGTTTTTT. Its protein is CASSSVGNTGELFF.

The V gene is TRBV20-1, the J gene TRBJ2-2; D not resolved. V was cut by 0 bases and J by 4 bases, with 9 bases left in between. Germline CDR1 reads DFQATT; CDR2 reads SNEGSKA (reference sequence). The CDR3 covers 14 residues. CDR3 in amino acids: CSARDQRVTGELFF. The DNA of the CDR3 is TGCAGTGCTAGAGATCAACGTGTCACCGGGGAGCTGTTTTTT.

The sample holds a few counts of this clonotype. The chain combines TRBV6-1 with TRBJ1-1, with 8 bases lining up with TRBD1. Germline loops: CDR1 MNHNS, CDR2 SASEGT. The CDR3 has 13 residues. Trimming removed 7 bases from V and 1 base from J; junction bases left unmatched: 2. The CDR3 DNA is TGTGCCAGCACTCAGGGGGCGAACACTGAAGCTTTCTTT. It is translated as CASTQGANTEAFF.

The chain is built from TRBV11-2 and TRBJ2-1; 10 nucleotides match TRBD2. This CDR3 region has 15 residues. Germline assignment: CDR1 SGHAT and CDR2 FQNNGV. Germline trimming cut 5 bases from V and 7 bases from J; bases unmatched to any gene: 8. CDR3 residues: CASSIRLAGKNEQFF. The CDR3 DNA follows: TGTGCCAGCAGCATCCGACTAGCGGGCAAAAATGAGCAGTTCTTC.

This clonotype was observed many times. The CDR3 reads CASSLYPTSGATPPGELFF. The CDR3 DNA reads TGTGCCAGCAGCTTATATCCGACTAGCGGGGCTACACCCCCCGGGGAGCTGTTTTTT. This chain connects TRBV5-5 to TRBJ2-2; the match to TRBD2 covers 11 bases. With V trimmed by 2 bases and J by 6 bases, 15 bases remained unmatched. Germline V gene sequence: CDR1 SGHKS, CDR2 YYEKEE (reference sequence). The CDR3 spans 19 residues.

This clonotype was found a few times. V is TRBV28 and J is TRBJ2-7; TRBD1 matches at 7 bases. The germline V gene encodes CDR1 MDHEN and CDR2 SYDVKM. CDR3 length equals 13 residues. V lost 8 bases to trimming and J lost 2 bases; unmatched junction nucleotides: 6. The CDR3 reads CASGTVSTYEQYV. The CDR3 bases are TGTGCCAGCGGGACAGTTAGCACCTACGAGCAGTACGTC.

This clonotype was observed a handful of times. The rearrangement links TRBV24-1 to TRBJ2-2, with a weak D call TRBD2 (5 bases). Germline CDR1 KGHDR, CDR2 SFDVKD. This CDR3 has 14 residues. Trimming left V 3 bases short and J 5 bases short, with 9 bases between. For the CDR3, the DNA is TGTGCCACCAGTGATGGGAGTAGTACCGGGGAGCTGTTTTTT. Translating it yields CATSDGSSTGELFF.

This clonotype was seen at least ten times. The CDR3 loop reads CASSPRGGATNEKLFF. The CDR3 bases are TGTGCCAGCTCACCGCGGGGCGGCGCAACTAATGAAAAACTGTTTTTT. The rearrangement joins TRBV18 to TRBJ1-4; possibly TRBD1 for D (5 bases). The CDR3 length is 16 residues. Germline V gene lookup returns CDR1 KGHSH and CDR2 LQKENI. V dropped 3 bases and J dropped 0 bases, with 11 bases sitting between them.

The chain recombines TRBV6-1 with TRBJ2-5, with D perhaps given as TRBD1 or TRBD2 (7 bases each). Trimming left V 2 bases short and J 7 bases short, with 17 bases between. Germline V gene sequence: CDR1 MNHNS, CDR2 SASEGT. The CDR3 runs to 15 residues. The CDR3 DNA reads as TGTGCCAGCAGTGAACCAGCACAGGGGAGGGGGACCCAGTACTTC. Translated, it gives CASSEPAQGRGTQYF.

V gene TRBV29-1 combines with J gene TRBJ2-5; no definite D call. The length of the CDR3 is 14 residues. V dropped 5 bases and J dropped 2 bases, with 15 bases sitting between them. CDR1 and CDR2 (germline): SQVTM, ANQGSEA. The CDR3 region is CSVRAGMAQETQYF. The CDR3 coding sequence is TGCAGCGTTAGAGCCGGAATGGCACAAGAGACCCAGTACTTC. Together with reference TRBV29-1 and TRBJ2-5, the CDR3 gives the full variable domain: SAVISQKPSRDICQRGTSLTIQCQVDSQVTMMFWYRQQPGQSLTLIATANQGSEATYESGFVIDKFPISRPNLTFSTLTVSNMSPEDSSIYLCSVRAGMAQETQYFGPGTRLLVL.

Ten or more counts support this clonotype. The V call is TRBV11-2, the J call TRBJ2-5; 10 bases are shared with TRBD2. Germline assignment: CDR1 SGHAT and CDR2 FQNNGV. Losses at the gene ends were 5 bases for V and 4 bases for J; bases not matched to a gene: 7. The CDR3 covers 15 residues. The CDR3 spells CASSPQAGGLETQYF. The CDR3 DNA reads TGTGCCAGCAGCCCGCAAGCGGGAGGGTTAGAGACCCAGTACTTC.

As concerns this clonotype: Just one base apart from a much larger clone, this may be a read error. The gene calls are TRBV2 and TRBJ1-5; D is possibly TRBD1 (6 bases). This CDR3 region has 14 residues. Per germline, CDR1 SNHLY and CDR2 FYNNEI. The CDR3 spells CVSSEPRGGQPQHF. The CDR3, as DNA: TGTGTCAGCAGTGAACCCAGGGGAGGTCAGCCCCAGCATTTT.

This clonotype was seen many times. The chain links TRBV11-3 to TRBJ2-3, with TRBD2 identical over 10 bases. The CDR3 has 16 amino acids. CDR1 and CDR2 from the germline V gene are SGHNT and YENEEA. The trim removed 1 base at V and 4 bases at J, leaving 5 bases unmatched. The CDR3 reads CASSLASGSGADTQYF. The CDR3 nucleotides are TGTGCCAGCAGCTTAGCTAGCGGGAGCGGCGCAGATACGCAGTATTTT.

The chain is built from TRBV2 and TRBJ1-5; no clear D. Germline-derived CDR1 and CDR2 are SNHLY and FYNNEI. The CDR3 has 13 amino acids. V lost 1 base, J lost 6 bases, and 7 bases lay in between. This CDR3 reads CASSEVPSQPQHF. The CDR3 DNA follows: TGTGCCAGCAGTGAAGTTCCCAGTCAGCCCCAGCATTTT.